A selection of T cell receptor beta chains follows, all from one sample in a study of blood T cell repertoires in COVID-19. Clones were read by immunoSEQ multiplex PCR, and TCRdb kept only the in-frame ones, dropping some. Among 100,000 to 150,000 clones listed, 85% to 90% were seen once. The material sequenced was peripheral blood. The origin of the receptors is a man aged 60-69 years with COVID-19, enrolled during active disease. Both conserved end residues are part of each CDR3. The D gene is left open where the match is weak. Clone size is not always given. Where it is, it says once, few, many or a class for expanded clones.

j_gene,d_gene,v_gene,abundance,CDR3nt,CDR3aa
TRBJ2-7,TRBD1,TRBV5-1,once,TGCGCCAGCAGCTTGGTAGGGGGCAGGGGCGAGCAGTACTTC,CASSLVGGRGEQYF
TRBJ1-2,TRBD1,TRBV12-3/TRBV12-4,-,TGTGCCAGCAGTTTACAGGGGGTAGGGGGCTACACCTTC,CASSLQGVGGYTF
TRBJ1-2,-,TRBV7-2,-,TGTGCCAGCAGCTCCTACCGAACAGGGCGTGCTGGCTACACCTTC,CASSSYRTGRAGYTF
TRBJ1-1,-,TRBV29-1,-,TGCAGCGTTACACCGAGGGATCAGAACACTGAAGCTTTCTTT,CSVTPRDQNTEAFF
TRBJ1-2,TRBD1,TRBV10-3,-,TGTGCCATCACCGACGGGGACAGCTATGGCTACACCTTC,CAITDGDSYGYTF
TRBJ1-1,-,TRBV10-1,-,TGCGCCAGCAGTGAGGGTCTAGGTAGGGGTCGAAGGACTGAAGCTTTCTTT,CASSEGLGRGRRTEAFF
TRBJ1-1,-,TRBV6-5,once,TGTGCCAGCAGTAAACAGGGTTACACTGAAGCTTTCTTT,CASSKQGYTEAFF
TRBJ1-3,-,TRBV28,-,TGTGCCAGCAAGCCAGGCGGAAACACCATATATTTT,CASKPGGNTIYF
TRBJ1-1,-,TRBV18,-,TGTGCCAGCTCACCACAACAAGGGGACACTGAAGCTTTCTTT,CASSPQQGDTEAFF
TRBJ2-1,-,TRBV30,once,TGTGCCTGGAGGTCTATTAATGAGCAGTTCTTC,CAWRSINEQFF
TRBJ2-1,-,TRBV18,-,TGTGCCAGCTCACCTAGTTCCTTGTACAATGAGCAGTTCTTC,CASSPSSLYNEQFF
TRBJ1-1,TRBD1,TRBV2,few,TGTGCCAGCAGCGTTAGTGGACAGGCCGCTGAAGCTTTCTTT,CASSVSGQAAEAFF
TRBJ2-7,TRBD1,TRBV10-1,-,TGCGCCAGCAGTGTGAGGACAGGGGAAGGCGAGCAGTACTTC,CASSVRTGEGEQYF
TRBJ2-1,TRBD1,TRBV9,-,TGTGCCAGCAGCGTAGAAGGTGGGACAGGTGCTTACAATGAGCAGTTCTTC,CASSVEGGTGAYNEQFF
TRBJ1-1,-,TRBV9,-,TGTGCCAGCAGCGTAGAAACAGGGCCGAACACTGAAGCTTTCTTT,CASSVETGPNTEAFF
TRBJ2-2,TRBD1,TRBV7-2,-,TGTGCCAGCAGTCAACCTAGACAGGGAGCCGGGGAGCTGTTTTTT,CASSQPRQGAGELFF
TRBJ1-2,TRBD1,TRBV3-1/TRBV3-2,few,TGTGCCAGCAGCCAGTGGGACAGGGGCAACTATGGCTACACCTTC,CASSQWDRGNYGYTF
TRBJ2-5,-,TRBV6-5,-,TGTGCCAGCAGTACCCCGGACAGCCAAGAGACCCAGTACTTC,CASSTPDSQETQYF
TRBJ1-2,-,TRBV11-1,-,TGTGCCAGCACCCCGGGAACCGGGACTGGGGGCTACACCTTC,CASTPGTGTGGYTF
TRBJ2-7,-,TRBV6-7,-,TGTGCCAGCAGTCCTATCCGTGAGGCCTTCTACGAGCAGTACTTC,CASSPIREAFYEQYF
TRBJ1-1,-,TRBV29-1,-,TGCAGCGTTGAATCGACAGAGCTCATGAACACTGAAGCTTTCTTT,CSVESTELMNTEAFF
TRBJ1-6,-,TRBV5-4,-,TGTGCCAGCCAGAGGAGCTCCTATAATTCACCCCTCCACTTT,CASQRSSYNSPLHF
TRBJ2-1,TRBD1,TRBV24-1,-,TGTGCCACCAGTGATCAACAGGGGGATAGCTACAATGAGCAGTTCTTC,CATSDQQGDSYNEQFF
TRBJ2-2,TRBD1,TRBV6-5,-,TGTGCCAGCAGTTACGGGACAGGGGCATTGGCCGGGGAGCTGTTTTTT,CASSYGTGALAGELFF
TRBJ2-5,-,TRBV28,once,TGTGCCAGCAGTACCCCAGGACTCCAAGAGACCCAGTACTTC,CASSTPGLQETQYF
TRBJ1-1,-,TRBV7-2,-,TGTGCCAGCAGCCCTACACGGGGTCTTAGGGACACTGAAGCTTTCTTT,CASSPTRGLRDTEAFF
TRBJ2-7,-,TRBV30,-,TGTGCCTGGATCCAGGGGCGGGAGCAGTACTTC,CAWIQGREQYF
TRBJ2-3,TRBD2,TRBV11-1,once,TGTGCCAGCAGCGATTTCGGGGGGGCGGATACGCAGTATTTT,CASSDFGGADTQYF
TRBJ2-3,TRBD2,TRBV28,-,TGTGCCAGCAGTGGGACTACAAGGGGAGATACGCAGTATTTT,CASSGTTRGDTQYF
TRBJ1-6,-,TRBV3-1/TRBV3-2,once,TGTGCCAGCAGCCAAGAACTTTGGGGGCGCGGGAATTCACCCCTCCACTTT,CASSQELWGRGNSPLHF
TRBJ2-3,TRBD2,TRBV7-6,-,TGTGCCAGCAGCTTTACTAGCGGGGGTGATACGCAGTATTTT,CASSFTSGGDTQYF
TRBJ2-1,-,TRBV13,-,TGTGCCAGCCACATGGGCCCCGCGGAGCAGTTCTTC,CASHMGPAEQFF
TRBJ1-4,-,TRBV28,-,TGTGCCAGCAGTATCCCGGGACTAGGCGATGAAAAACTGTTTTTT,CASSIPGLGDEKLFF
TRBJ2-3,-,TRBV7-2,-,TGTGCCAGCAGCTTAGCGCTCGGCGGGAGCACAGATACGCAGTATTTT,CASSLALGGSTDTQYF
TRBJ1-6,-,TRBV9,-,TGTGCCAGCAACCTAGGGGTATCACCCCTCCACTTT,CASNLGVSPLHF
TRBJ1-4,-,TRBV28,few,TGTGCCAGCAGTTTATTTGAGAATGAAAAACTGTTTTTT,CASSLFENEKLFF
TRBJ1-2,TRBD1,TRBV9,-,TGTGCCAGCAGTCACCGGGACAGGGTGAGGTATGGCTACACCTTC,CASSHRDRVRYGYTF
TRBJ2-7,-,TRBV6-2/TRBV6-3,-,TGTGCCAGCAGTACCGGACAGAGCGTGGTCTACGAGCAGTACTTC,CASSTGQSVVYEQYF
TRBJ1-4,-,TRBV5-1,-,TGCGCCAGCAGCACACGACCGGGGGAAAAACTGTTTTTT,CASSTRPGEKLFF
TRBJ2-3,-,TRBV19,-,TGTGCCAGTAGTCCCCAGACAAGCACAGATACGCAGTATTTT,CASSPQTSTDTQYF
TRBJ2-3,TRBD2,TRBV6-2/TRBV6-3,-,TGTGCCAGCAGTTACTTGATACTAGCGGGGGACACAGATACGCAGTATTTT,CASSYLILAGDTDTQYF
TRBJ2-3,TRBD2,TRBV10-3,-,TGTGCCATCAGTGCCGGGGAGCGGGGGCCCTTGGATGGGGCAGATACGCAGTATTTT,CAISAGERGPLDGADTQYF
TRBJ2-3,-,TRBV19,-,TGTGCCAGTAGTATAGGATGGGGGCCCACAGATACGCAGTATTTT,CASSIGWGPTDTQYF
TRBJ2-2,-,TRBV7-8,once,TGTGCCAGCAGCCGTCCCTTGGGGGAGCTGTTTTTT,CASSRPLGELFF
TRBJ2-7,-,TRBV20-1,-,TGCAGTGCTAGTGGGACTGCCTCCTACGAGCAGTACTTC,CSASGTASYEQYF
TRBJ1-1,-,TRBV5-6,-,TGTGCCAGCAGCGTCGGACACCTCAACACTGAAGCTTTCTTT,CASSVGHLNTEAFF
TRBJ2-1,-,TRBV6-5,once,TGTGCCAGCAGTTCGCCGAGGCGGGGGCCTAACAATGAGCAGTTCTTC,CASSSPRRGPNNEQFF
TRBJ2-1,-,TRBV30,-,TGTGCCTGGAGTGTGAGGGGGGGCTTGGGTAATGAGCAGTTCTTC,CAWSVRGGLGNEQFF
TRBJ2-1,-,TRBV5-4,-,TGTGCCAGCAGCTTGGGCGGGCGGGGTAATGAGCAGTTCTTC,CASSLGGRGNEQFF
TRBJ1-1,TRBD1,TRBV5-4,-,TGTGCCAGCTACCGGGACAGCACTGAAGCTTTCTTT,CASYRDSTEAFF
TRBJ1-1,-,TRBV6-6,once,TGTGCCAGCAGTTACAGTGGACTAGAAGCTTTCTTT,CASSYSGLEAFF
TRBJ2-4,-,TRBV30,once,TGTGCCTGGGGGGCCTCGACCAAAAACATTCAGTACTTC,CAWGASTKNIQYF
TRBJ2-7,-,TRBV12-3/TRBV12-4,once,TGTGCCAGCAGAAGGGGGACCTACGAGCAGTACTTC,CASRRGTYEQYF
TRBJ1-1,-,TRBV14,-,TGTGCCAGCAGCCCCCCGCAGGGCTTGAACACTGAAGCTTTCTTT,CASSPPQGLNTEAFF
TRBJ2-7,TRBD1,TRBV25-1,-,TGTGCCAGCAGTGAATCAACAGGGGACTCCTACGAGCAGTACTTC,CASSESTGDSYEQYF
TRBJ2-1,-,TRBV5-1,once,TGCGCCAGCAGCTTGGGACAGGACTACAATGAGCAGTTCTTC,CASSLGQDYNEQFF
TRBJ1-1,-,TRBV7-3,-,TGTGCCAGCAGCTTATCCGGGAGCACTGAAGCTTTCTTT,CASSLSGSTEAFF
TRBJ2-7,TRBD1,TRBV5-1,-,TGCGCCAGCAGCTTACCGGGACAGAGCTCCTACGAGCAGTACTTC,CASSLPGQSSYEQYF